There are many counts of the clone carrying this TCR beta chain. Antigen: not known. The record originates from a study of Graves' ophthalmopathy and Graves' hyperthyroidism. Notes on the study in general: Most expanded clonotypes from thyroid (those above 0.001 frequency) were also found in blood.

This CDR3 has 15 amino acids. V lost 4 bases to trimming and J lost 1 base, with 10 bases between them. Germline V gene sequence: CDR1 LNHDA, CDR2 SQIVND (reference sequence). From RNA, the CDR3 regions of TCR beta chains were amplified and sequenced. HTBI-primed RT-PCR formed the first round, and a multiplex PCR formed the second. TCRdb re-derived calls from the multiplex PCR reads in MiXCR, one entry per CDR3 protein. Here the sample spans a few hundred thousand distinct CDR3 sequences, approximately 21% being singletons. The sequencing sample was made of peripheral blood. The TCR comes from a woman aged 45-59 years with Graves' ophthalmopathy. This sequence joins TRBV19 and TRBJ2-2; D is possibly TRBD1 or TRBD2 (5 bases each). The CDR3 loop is CASSNPGRNTGELFF. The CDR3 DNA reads TGTGCCAGTAGTAATCCGGGACGGAACACCGGGGAGCTGTTTTTT.